One and the same sample provided the 5 T cell receptor beta chains below, sequenced in a study of T cell changes during pregnancy in multiple sclerosis. Using immunoSEQ multiplex PCR, the repertoire was profiled, and TCRdb retains in-frame clones only, with some absent. The sample yields more than 55,000 clones, 92% seen once. The starting material was peripheral blood, obtained in the first trimester of pregnancy. These receptors were collected from a female donor in good health, enrolled as a control in a pregnancy study.

The V call is TRBV5-1, the J call TRBJ1-3; D is ambiguous. Germline CDR1 is SGHRS and CDR2 is YFSETQ. CDR3 size: 14 residues. Trimming took off 3 bases at V and 0 bases at J, with 7 bases between the two ends. The CDR3 DNA reads TGCGCCAGCAGCTCCTGGCCCTCTGGAAACACCATATATTTT. This translates into CASSSWPSGNTIYF.

The V gene is TRBV7-6, the J gene TRBJ1-3, with TRBD1 as a possible D gene (6 bases). The V end was cut by 5 bases, the J end by 4 bases, with 15 bases between. The CDR3 spans 15 residues. The germline V gene has CDR1 SGHVS and CDR2 FNYEAQ. Here the CDR3 DNA reads TGTGCCAGCAGCCTAATGTCCGGGACAGGAAACACCATATATTTT. Translated: CASSLMSGTGNTIYF.

This chain connects TRBV5-4 to TRBJ2-7, with D perhaps TRBD1 (5 bases). The germline V and J ends were trimmed by 0 bases and 7 bases, with 14 bases remaining between them. Looked up from germline, CDR1 is SGHNT and CDR2 is YYREEE (reference sequence). This CDR3 spans 14 amino acids. Here the CDR3 reads CASSLAVASGEQYF. DNA of the CDR3: TGTGCCAGCAGCTTGGCGGTAGCTTCAGGGGAGCAGTACTTC.

The chain links TRBV30 to TRBJ1-3; D is perhaps TRBD1 (5 bases). The V end lost 8 bases, the J end lost 2 bases, and 16 bases lay between the germline ends. The germline V gene has CDR1 GTSNPN and CDR2 SVGIG (reference sequence). CDR3 length: 14 residues. CDR3 DNA sequence: TGTGCCGCCGACCCAGGGAACCCTGGAAACACCATATATTTT. Its protein is CAADPGNPGNTIYF.

J is TRBJ1-1 and V is TRBV5-6, with TRBD1 as a possible D gene (6 bases). The CDR3 has 15 amino acids. V lost 4 bases, J lost 5 bases, and 18 bases lay in between. The germline gives CDR1 SGHDT, CDR2 YYEEEE. CDR3 bases: TGTGCCAGCAGCCTGTACAGGGTTATCCGGACTGAAGCTTTCTTT. Protein sequence: CASSLYRVIRTEAFF. Looking up the rest from reference TRBV5-6 and TRBJ1-1 gives the full variable domain: DAGVTQSPTHLIKTRGQQVTLRCSPKSGHDTVSWYQQALGQGPQFIFQYYEEEERQRGNFPDRFSGHQFPNYSSELNVNALLLGDSALYLCASSLYRVIRTEAFFGQGTRLTVV.